This TCR beta chain comes out of a study of T cell responses to AZD1222 COVID-19 vaccine. The junction had 6 bases not matched to a gene; V was cut back by 7 bases and J by 1 base. There are 14 residues in the CDR3. Germline CDR1 is LNHDA and CDR2 is SQIVND (reference sequence). The data were produced by immunoSEQ multiplex PCR, yet TCRdb's version contains in-frame clones alone and is incomplete. The sample has hundreds of thousands of clones; under 95% are singletons. V is TRBV19 and J is TRBJ2-7; 8 nucleotides match TRBD1. This TCR derives from an adult in good health. The input for sequencing was peripheral blood, taken on day 0 of MenACWY control vaccination. CDR3 loop: CASTSTGESYEQYF. CDR3 bases: TGTGCCAGTACCTCGACAGGGGAATCCTACGAGCAGTACTTC.